This entry lists 27 T cell receptor beta chains sequenced from one sample in a study of shared clonotypes between healthy human individuals. Using immunoSEQ multiplex PCR, the repertoire was profiled, and TCRdb retains in-frame clones only, with some absent. The sample has approximately 2.4 million clones, nearly 97% seen once; the top ten hold 0.1% to 0.15%. Input material: naive CD4+ T cells sorted from blood. Subset meaning: CD45RA+ positively selected. The origin of the receptors is a young man in good health.

J is TRBJ2-7 and V is TRBV5-1; 9 nucleotides match TRBD1. V shed 7 bases, J shed 4 bases, and the junction held 12 bases outside the gene matches. The CDR3 sequence is 15 residues long. Germline loops: CDR1 SGHRS, CDR2 YFSETQ. The CDR3 DNA reads TGCGCCAGCCGAACGCAGACAGGGGGAGAATACGAGCAGTACTTC. This sequence encodes CASRTQTGGEYEQYF.

This rearrangement joins TRBV27 to TRBJ2-7; tentative D call: TRBD2 (5 bases). Germline V gene data show CDR1 as MNHEY and CDR2 as SMNVEV (reference sequence). The CDR3 length is 14 residues. The V and J ends lost 0 bases and 2 bases respectively, with 8 bases between them. The CDR3 is CASSLSNGAYEQYF. In DNA form, the CDR3 reads TGTGCCAGCAGTTTATCAAACGGGGCCTACGAGCAGTACTTC.

V is TRBV2 and J is TRBJ1-5, with D perhaps TRBD1 (5 bases). The germline gives CDR1 SNHLY, CDR2 FYNNEI. V was pared by 6 bases and J by 7 bases, with 22 bases between. This CDR3 region has 16 residues. This chain's CDR3 is CASRVQASAFGQPQHF. CDR3 nucleotide sequence: TGTGCCAGCAGAGTACAGGCGTCCGCCTTCGGGCAGCCCCAGCATTTT. The full variable domain, its missing parts supplied by reference TRBV2 and TRBJ1-5, is EPEVTQTPSHQVTQMGQEVILRCVPISNHLYFYWYRQILGQKVEFLVSFYNNEISEKSEIFDDQFSVERPDGSNFTLKIRSTKLEDSAMYFCASRVQASAFGQPQHFGDGTRLSIL.

V gene TRBV7-6 combines with J gene TRBJ2-7; TRBD1 aligns across 7 bases. V gave up 2 bases and J gave up 6 bases; unmatched junction bases: 1. Germline V gene lookup returns CDR1 SGHVS and CDR2 FNYEAQ. This CDR3 has 12 residues. The CDR3 is CASSLTGVEQYF. Written as DNA, the CDR3 is TGTGCCAGCAGCTTAACAGGGGTCGAGCAGTACTTC.

The CDR3 sequence: CASSPAEAQYF. CDR3 bases: TGTGCCAGCAGCCCGGCTGAGGCCCAGTACTTC. The V call is TRBV7-9, the J call TRBJ2-5; D gene ambiguous. CDR1 is SEHNR and CDR2 is FQNEAQ in the germline V gene (reference sequence). The V and J ends lost 5 bases and 9 bases respectively, with 10 bases between them. The CDR3 covers 11 residues.

V is TRBV30 and J is TRBJ1-2; D not certain. The V gene lost 4 bases and the J gene lost 0 bases, with 12 bases spanning the gap. The CDR3 is 14 residues long. Germline V gene sequence: CDR1 GTSNPN, CDR2 SVGIG (reference sequence). CDR3 bases: TGTGCCTGGACCCTAGTACCAGCTAACTATGGCTACACCTTC. Protein: CAWTLVPANYGYTF. Full variable domain (remainder filled in from reference TRBV30 and TRBJ1-2): SQTIHQWPATLVQPVGSPLSLECTVEGTSNPNLYWYRQAAGRGLQLLFYSVGIGQISSEVPQNLSASRPQDRQFILSSKKLLLSDSGFYLCAWTLVPANYGYTFGSGTRLTVV.

The V and J genes are TRBV5-1 and TRBJ2-3, with 14 nucleotides matching TRBD2. Germline CDR1 is SGHRS and CDR2 is YFSETQ. Unmatched junction bases numbered 1, after V lost 2 bases and J lost 5 bases. The CDR3 is made up of 15 amino acids. The CDR3 coding sequence is TGCGCCAGCAGCTTCGGACTAGCGGGGGGAGATACGCAGTATTTT. It yields the protein CASSFGLAGGDTQYF.

The V and J genes are TRBV4-3 and TRBJ2-1; the match to TRBD2 covers 8 bases. In germline, CDR1 is LGHNA, CDR2 YSLEER. The CDR3 runs 17 residues. V was clipped by 0 bases and J by 4 bases; unmatched bases: 8. The DNA for the CDR3 is TGCGCCAGCAGCCAAGATTATGCTGCGGGAGGTTACAATGAGCAGTTCTTC. Its translation is CASSQDYAAGGYNEQFF.

The gene calls are TRBV5-1 and TRBJ2-3; a weak D match, TRBD1 (6 bases). V dropped 0 bases and J dropped 4 bases, with 12 bases sitting between them. CDR3 length equals 15 residues. Looked up from germline, CDR1 is SGHRS and CDR2 is YFSETQ. The CDR3 loop is CASSLDGGKADTQYF. The CDR3 DNA reads TGCGCCAGCAGCTTGGATGGGGGCAAGGCAGATACGCAGTATTTT.

The V and J genes are TRBV7-8 and TRBJ2-4, with unresolved D. V lost 4 bases to trimming and J lost 1 base, with 14 bases between them. The CDR3 has 16 amino acids. Germline V CDR1 and CDR2: SGHVS, FQNEAQ. CDR3 residues: CASSSLAATAKNIQYF. The CDR3 DNA sequence: TGTGCCAGCAGCTCCCTCGCGGCGACGGCCAAAAACATTCAGTACTTC.

The chain recombines TRBV11-2 with TRBJ2-7; TRBD1 aligns across 9 bases. J was trimmed by 2 bases and V by 5 bases; bases with no gene match: 7. Per the germline V gene, CDR1 is SGHAT and CDR2 is FQNNGV. The CDR3 length is 15 residues. DNA of the CDR3: TGTGCCAGCAGCAGCCCCGGGACAGGGACCTACGAGCAGTACTTC. This encodes CASSSPGTGTYEQYF. Combining the CDR3 with reference TRBV11-2 and TRBJ2-7 gives the whole variable domain EAGVAQSPRYKIIEKRQSVAFWCNPISGHATLYWYQQILGQGPKLLIQFQNNGVVDDSQLPKDRFSAERLKGVDSTLKIQPAKLEDSAVYLCASSSPGTGTYEQYFGPGTRLTVT.

The chain recombines TRBV29-1 with TRBJ1-2; TRBD1 agrees at 7 bases. This CDR3 has 11 amino acids. From germline, CDR1 is SQVTM and CDR2 ANQGSEA. J gave up 6 bases and V 6 bases, and 4 bases lay outside the gene matches. CDR3 amino acids: CSVSGGDGYTF. CDR3 DNA sequence: TGCAGCGTGTCAGGGGGGGATGGCTACACCTTC.

The chain uses TRBV28 and TRBJ1-1; possibly TRBD1 for D (5 bases). V gave up 11 bases and J gave up 3 bases, with 16 bases separating them. The CDR3 totals 13 residues. Germline V gene data show CDR1 as MDHEN and CDR2 as SYDVKM. CDR3 in amino acids: CASMGGAYTEAFF. The CDR3 coding sequence is TGTGCCTCTATGGGGGGTGCTTACACTGAAGCTTTCTTT.

The V and J genes are TRBV9 and TRBJ2-5; the match to TRBD2 covers 7 bases. Germline CDR1 is SGDLS and CDR2 is YYNGEE. The V gene end was trimmed by 2 bases and the J gene end by 5 bases; junction bases not matched to a gene: 6. The CDR3 runs 14 residues. This CDR3 reads CASSVTSVRETQYF. CDR3 bases: TGTGCCAGCAGCGTTACTAGCGTAAGGGAGACCCAGTACTTC.

The chain recombines TRBV11-2 with TRBJ1-4; perhaps TRBD1 as D (5 bases). Trimming took 5 bases from V and 5 from J, leaving 12 bases between them. The CDR3 length is 14 residues. In germline, CDR1 is SGHAT, CDR2 FQNNGV. Here the CDR3 reads CASSTRQPNEKLFF. The CDR3 region has the DNA TGTGCCAGCAGCACCCGACAGCCGAATGAAAAACTGTTTTTT.

This chain uses TRBV19 with TRBJ1-2; no clear D gene. CDR3 size: 14 residues. Germline V gives CDR1 LNHDA, CDR2 SQIVND (reference sequence). The V gene lost 7 bases and the J gene lost 2 bases, with 14 bases spanning the gap. The CDR3 coding sequence is TGTGCCAGTACCCCATGGGATACCAACTATGGCTACACCTTC. This translates into CASTPWDTNYGYTF.

The rearrangement links TRBV5-4 to TRBJ2-1; 8 positions match TRBD2. CDR1 and CDR2 from the germline V gene are SGHNT and YYREEE (reference sequence). This CDR3 region has 16 residues. V shed 0 bases, J shed 9 bases, and the junction held 11 bases outside the gene matches. The CDR3 coding sequence is TGTGCCAGCAGCTTGGGTCAAACGGGAGGGAGAGGTGAGCAGTTCTTC. Amino acid sequence: CASSLGQTGGRGEQFF. The whole variable domain, remainder taken from reference TRBV5-4 and TRBJ2-1, is ETGVTQSPTHLIKTRGQQVTLRCSSQSGHNTVSWYQQALGQGPQFIFQYYREEENGRGNFPPRFSGLQFPNYSSELNVNALELDDSALYLCASSLGQTGGRGEQFFGPGTRLTVL.

The CDR3 coding sequence is TGTGCCAGCAGCTTTCAGACAGGGACTAACTATGGCTACACCTTC. Amino acid sequence: CASSFQTGTNYGYTF. The V call is TRBV5-4, the J call TRBJ1-2; 7 bases are shared with TRBD1. CDR3 length: 15 amino acids. Germline V gene data show CDR1 as SGHNT and CDR2 as YYREEE (reference sequence). V dropped 2 bases and J dropped 0; count of bases not matched to a gene: 4.

V gene TRBV4-1 combines with J gene TRBJ2-5, with TRBD2 identical over 13 bases. The CDR3 loop spans 16 amino acids. In germline, CDR1 is MGHRA, CDR2 YSYEKL. The trim removed 10 bases at V and 2 bases at J, leaving 10 bases unmatched. The CDR3 sequence is CATKPRTSGGQETQYF. The CDR3 region has the DNA TGCGCCACCAAGCCCCGGACTAGCGGGGGACAAGAGACCCAGTACTTC.

The CDR3 bases are TGTGCCAGCAGCTCCCAGACCCTTGGGGAGCAGTTCTTC. Amino acid sequence: CASSSQTLGEQFF. The rearrangement uses TRBV11-2 and TRBJ2-1; the D is unclear. Trimming took off 4 bases at V and 10 bases at J, with 14 bases between the two ends. Germline loops: CDR1 SGHAT, CDR2 FQNNGV. The CDR3 totals 13 residues.

This sequence joins TRBV11-2 and TRBJ2-7, with unresolved D. Trimming cost V 4 bases and J 9 bases, with 10 bases left between them. The CDR3 totals 11 residues. CDR1 is SGHAT and CDR2 is FQNNGV in the germline V gene. CDR3 residues: CASSSSRTQYF. The CDR3 nucleotides read TGTGCCAGCAGCTCTTCCAGGACGCAGTACTTC.

V and J are TRBV13 and TRBJ2-7, with D possibly TRBD2 on 6 matching bases. In germline, CDR1 is PRHDT, CDR2 FYEKMQ (reference sequence). Trimming took off 5 bases at V and 3 bases at J, with 14 bases between the two ends. This CDR3 is built from 14 residues. The CDR3 sequence is CASSRWDSLYEQYF. In nucleotides, the CDR3 is TGTGCCAGCAGCCGTTGGGACTCTCTCTACGAGCAGTACTTC.

The chain is built from TRBV6-1 and TRBJ1-5, with unresolved D. Germline CDR1 reads MNHNS; CDR2 reads SASEGT. V lost 5 bases and J lost 7, with 15 bases in between. This CDR3 is 14 amino acids long. DNA for the CDR3: TGTGCCAGCAGTTTGAAAAGGGTAGACCAGCCCCAGCATTTT. This translates into CASSLKRVDQPQHF.

J is TRBJ1-1 and V is TRBV6-6, with 7 bases lining up with TRBD1. Trimming cost V 6 bases and J 4 bases; bases outside gene matches: 11. In germline, CDR1 is MNHNY, CDR2 SVGAGI (reference sequence). CDR3 size: 15 residues. CDR3 sequence: CASSSGGKAFTEAFF. The CDR3 DNA reads TGTGCCAGCAGCTCAGGGGGGAAAGCTTTCACTGAAGCTTTCTTT.

The chain links TRBV10-3 to TRBJ2-1; 7 bases fit TRBD1. This CDR3 has 14 amino acids. The ends lost 6 bases at V and 7 bases at J; junction bases unmatched: 9. From germline, CDR1 is ENHRY and CDR2 SYGVKD. This chain's CDR3 is CAIRVRDSTNEQFF. The CDR3 DNA follows: TGTGCCATCAGGGTCCGGGACAGTACTAATGAGCAGTTCTTC.

A single count supports this clone. The chain is built from TRBV6-5 and TRBJ2-1; 9 bases are a match to TRBD1. Trimming took 7 bases from V and 10 from J; bases not matched to a gene: 11. This CDR3 comprises 14 residues. CDR1 MNHEY and CDR2 SVGAGI come from the germline V gene. In DNA, the CDR3 is TGTGCCAGCACAGTAACAGGGGGCTCTCGAGAGCAGTTCTTC. Its protein product is CASTVTGGSREQFF.

This clone was seen only once. This sequence joins TRBV21-1 and TRBJ2-7; the table's D call TRBD1 went unverified against the DNA. TRBV21-1 is described as a pseudogene. The CDR3 has 18 amino acids. DNA for the CDR3: TGTGCCAGCAGCAAGCTCAGGAGTAGGACAGGGGGTACCTACGAGCAGTACTTC. This codes for CASSKLRSRTGGTYEQYF.